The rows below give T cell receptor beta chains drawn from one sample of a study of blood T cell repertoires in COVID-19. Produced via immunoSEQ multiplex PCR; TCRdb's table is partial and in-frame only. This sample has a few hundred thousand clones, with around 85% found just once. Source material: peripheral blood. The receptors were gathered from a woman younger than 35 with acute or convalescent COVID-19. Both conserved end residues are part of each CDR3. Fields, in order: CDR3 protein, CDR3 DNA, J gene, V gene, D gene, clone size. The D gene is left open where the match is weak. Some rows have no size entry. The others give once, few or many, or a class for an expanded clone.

CASSIDRGTGNTGELFF	TGTGCCAGTAGTATAGATAGGGGGACGGGGAACACCGGGGAGCTGTTTTTT	TRBJ2-2	TRBV19	NA	NA
CASSQGETGVTEAFF	TGCGCCAGCAGCCAAGGAGAGACAGGGGTCACTGAAGCTTTCTTT	TRBJ1-1	TRBV4-1	TRBD1	once
CASSLWRDQETQYF	TGTGCCAGCAGCTTGTGGAGGGATCAAGAGACCCAGTACTTC	TRBJ2-5	TRBV11-2	NA	NA
CATSDSRGMNYEQYF	TGTGCCACCAGTGATTCTCGGGGAATGAACTACGAGCAGTACTTC	TRBJ2-7	TRBV24-1	NA	once
CASRLEPGQPNSPLHF	TGTGCCAGTAGACTCGAACCGGGACAACCAAATTCACCCCTCCACTTT	TRBJ1-6	TRBV19	NA	NA
CATSASGANVLTF	TGTGCCACCAGTGCTTCCGGGGCCAACGTCCTGACTTTC	TRBJ2-6	TRBV24-1	NA	NA
CASTTGFSSYEQYF	TGTGCCAGCACGACAGGGTTTAGCTCCTACGAGCAGTACTTC	TRBJ2-7	TRBV28	TRBD1	NA
CASSSAGGVYNEQFF	TGTGCCAGCAGCTCAGCGGGAGGGGTCTACAATGAGCAGTTCTTC	TRBJ2-1	TRBV6-5	TRBD2	NA
CASSQDSSSGINEQFF	TGTGCCAGCAGCCAAGATTCGTCTAGCGGGATAAATGAGCAGTTCTTC	TRBJ2-1	TRBV4-2	TRBD2	NA
CSAEGGGRDIQYF	TGCAGCGCAGAAGGAGGGGGCCGGGACATTCAGTACTTC	TRBJ2-4	TRBV29-1	NA	NA
CASGQGGTDTQYF	TGTGCCAGCGGACAGGGGGGCACAGATACGCAGTATTTT	TRBJ2-3	TRBV7-2	TRBD1	NA
CASSQGGDEQYF	TGTGCCAGCAGCCAGGGAGGTGACGAGCAGTACTTC	TRBJ2-7	TRBV4-2	NA	NA
CASSRATSGRPGELFF	TGTGCCAGCAGCAGGGCGACTAGCGGGAGGCCCGGGGAGCTGTTTTTT	TRBJ2-2	TRBV7-2	TRBD2	NA